This TCR beta chain appears in the sequencing data of a study of blood T cell repertoires in COVID-19. Study at large: Sample material is recorded as cDNA or gDNA derived from T cells, B-cell-depleted T cells, or PBMCs.

Here immunoSEQ multiplex PCR was the method, and the copy in TCRdb shows in-frame clones only, minus some. Of 100,000 to 150,000 clones in the sample, approximately 86% were seen once. Germline values: CDR1 SGDLS, CDR2 YYNGEE. Trimming took 1 base from V and 2 from J; bases not matched to a gene: 7. This CDR3 has 16 amino acids. The study recruited people aged about 18 to 90 years across 24 US areas. Two negative PCRs, clearance, or symptom resolution were required of recovered Cohort 3 donors. The V gene is TRBV9, the J gene TRBJ1-1, with 8 nucleotides matching TRBD1. Sequencing input: PBMCs or T cells enriched from blood (not recorded which). The sequence came from a woman between 50 and 59 years old who had recovered from COVID-19. Here the CDR3 reads CASSVHGQGFNTEAFF. The CDR3 DNA sequence: TGTGCCAGCAGCGTACATGGACAGGGATTTAACACTGAAGCTTTCTTT.